This T cell receptor (beta chain) derives from a study of cytomegalovirus exposure and HLA in healthy donors. General study results and limits: Follow-up analysis found HLA locus-dependent TCR association rates, highest for DRB1 and lowest for HLA-C. Testing in vitro showed a few CMV-associated chains specific for CMV antigens. The authors excluded some V segments, including TRBV6-2 and TRBV6-3, as indistinguishable.

Donors showed nominal health when sampled, although they likely had unrecorded immune exposures. With 60 Vbeta and 13 Jbeta primers, the PCR was carried out. The method was immunoSEQ multiplex PCR; TCRdb's version includes in-frame clones alone and lacks a portion of them. Of 100,000 to 150,000 clones in the sample, roughly 80% were seen once. V lost 0 bases, J lost 7 bases, and 8 bases stayed unmatched. CDR3 size: 15 residues. Germline V gene sequence: CDR1 MNHEY, CDR2 SMNVEV (reference sequence). A note on this clone: The antigen is undetermined.

Material: PBMCs. This sequence was found in a male donor in good health and CMV-seronegative. The rearrangement uses TRBV27 and TRBJ1-2; 7 positions match TRBD1. The CDR3 is CASSLSDRQGIGYTF. The CDR3 DNA reads as TGTGCCAGCAGTTTATCCGATAGACAGGGAATTGGCTACACCTTC.